The 24 T cell receptor beta chains below come from one sample, sequenced in a study of OX40 agonist ivuxolimab in advanced cancers. Clones were read by immunoSEQ multiplex PCR, and TCRdb kept only the in-frame ones, dropping some. The sample has roughly 70,000 clones; over 75% are singletons. The material was CD4+ or CD8+ T cells sorted from blood, obtained in a trial of the OX40 agonist ivuxolimab. These receptors were obtained from an adult with an advanced solid tumor such as melanoma, head and neck, liver or kidney cancer.

The rearrangement links TRBV10-3 to TRBJ1-2; D may be TRBD1 (5 bases). Germline V gives CDR1 ENHRY, CDR2 SYGVKD. This CDR3 is built from 14 residues. V was trimmed by 7 bases and J by 3 bases, leaving 15 bases between them. Here the CDR3 reads CAINIDSLDYGYTF. As DNA, the CDR3 is TGTGCCATCAACATTGACAGCCTTGACTATGGCTACACCTTC.

This clone was picked up one time. The chain links TRBV10-3 to TRBJ1-1; TRBD1 matches 7 bases. In germline, CDR1 is ENHRY, CDR2 SYGVKD. After removal of 5 bases from V and 4 bases from J, the junction contained 4 bases not matched to a gene. CDR3 length: 13 amino acids. CDR3 residues: CAISPSGGTEAFF. The CDR3 DNA follows: TGTGCCATCAGTCCCTCAGGGGGCACTGAAGCTTTCTTT.

This chain joins TRBV9 and TRBJ2-1, with 7 bases that match TRBD1. The germline gives CDR1 SGDLS, CDR2 YYNGEE. The CDR3 runs 17 residues. Trimming removed 3 bases from V and 4 bases from J; junction bases left unmatched: 13. CDR3 coding DNA: TGTGCCAGCAGCGACCGTTGGTCCGGGACAGAATACAATGAGCAGTTCTTC. It codes for CASSDRWSGTEYNEQFF.

This chain connects TRBV5-1 to TRBJ1-6; the D gene is possibly TRBD1 (5 bases). The germline V and J ends were trimmed by 1 base and 13 bases, with 18 bases remaining between them. Per germline, CDR1 SGHRS and CDR2 YFSETQ. The CDR3 totals 15 residues. CDR3 region: CASSLSVLGVDPLHF. CDR3 in DNA: TGCGCCAGCAGCTTGTCCGTGCTGGGGGTAGATCCCCTCCACTTT.

The V and J genes are TRBV5-1 and TRBJ2-1; D possibly uses TRBD1 or TRBD2 (6 bases each). Deletions cut 5 bases from V and 7 bases from J, with 13 bases between. The CDR3 is 13 amino acids. Germline V gene data show CDR1 as SGHRS and CDR2 as YFSETQ. The chain's CDR3 is CASRTGAMNEQFF. CDR3 nucleotide sequence: TGCGCCAGCAGGACGGGGGCGATGAATGAGCAGTTCTTC.

The rearrangement links TRBV5-1 to TRBJ2-1; 14 positions agree with TRBD2. The CDR3 is made up of 17 amino acids. Per the germline V gene, CDR1 is SGHRS and CDR2 is YFSETQ. V was clipped by 4 bases and J by 7 bases; unmatched bases: 10. CDR3 in DNA: TGCGCCAGCAGCCTGGGGACTAGCGGGGGACCTCAGAATGAGCAGTTCTTC. Translating gives CASSLGTSGGPQNEQFF.

In this sample, this clone turned up once. The chain has TRBV19 and TRBJ1-5, with 9 positions matching TRBD1. V was pared by 5 bases and J by 6 bases, with 20 bases of the junction left unmatched. This CDR3 has 19 residues. CDR1 and CDR2 (germline): LNHDA, SQIVND (reference sequence). As DNA, the CDR3 is TGTGCCAGTAGTCCTCCGGGACAGGGTATCTTCCAGCGGGGTCAGCCCCAGCATTTT. This gives the protein CASSPPGQGIFQRGQPQHF.

The chain combines TRBV7-8 with TRBJ2-2; D call uncertain. The CDR3 loop spans 13 amino acids. The V end lost 5 bases, the J end lost 4 bases, and 8 bases lay between the germline ends. Germline V gives CDR1 SGHVS, CDR2 FQNEAQ. In DNA form, the CDR3 reads TGTGCCAGCAGCCCCTGGGCCACCGGGGAGCTGTTTTTT. Translation gives CASSPWATGELFF.

V is TRBV5-1 and J is TRBJ2-7; 14 positions match TRBD2. The CDR3 has 16 residues. J was trimmed by 4 bases and V by 5 bases; bases with no gene match: 8. The germline V gene encodes CDR1 SGHRS and CDR2 YFSETQ. Here the CDR3 DNA reads TGCGCCAGCAGGGACGCCGGGACTAGCGGGAGTTACGAGCAGTACTTC. Protein product: CASRDAGTSGSYEQYF.

This rearrangement joins TRBV6-5 to TRBJ1-1; D ambiguous. This CDR3 has 11 amino acids. V was pared by 0 bases and J by 8 bases, with 4 bases between. In germline, CDR1 is MNHEY, CDR2 SVGAGI. CDR3 region: CASSYSPEAFF. CDR3 in DNA: TGTGCCAGCAGTTACTCCCCCGAAGCTTTCTTT.

The chain has TRBV9 and TRBJ1-2; 8 bases line up with TRBD1. The CDR3 covers 16 residues. In germline, CDR1 is SGDLS, CDR2 YYNGEE. The V segment lost 0 bases and the J segment 7 bases; nucleotides outside the gene matches: 11. CDR3: CASSVDVVRGQSGYTF. The CDR3 DNA reads as TGTGCCAGCAGCGTAGACGTTGTCAGGGGGCAGAGTGGCTACACCTTC. The whole variable domain, filled in from reference TRBV9 and TRBJ1-2, reads DSGVTQTPKHLITATGQRVTLRCSPRSGDLSVYWYQQSLDQGLQFLIQYYNGEERAKGNILERFSAQQFPDLHSELNLSSLELGDSALYFCASSVDVVRGQSGYTFGSGTRLTVV.

This rearrangement joins TRBV7-3 to TRBJ2-1; 12 bases fit TRBD2. V lost 5 bases to trimming and J lost 4 bases; unmatched junction nucleotides: 6. The germline gives CDR1 SGHTA, CDR2 FQGTGA. CDR3 size: 16 residues. The CDR3 loop reads CASSPAGTSGYNEQFF. In nucleotides, the CDR3 is TGTGCCAGCAGCCCGGCTGGGACTAGCGGGTACAATGAGCAGTTCTTC.

The chain combines TRBV7-9 with TRBJ2-7, with TRBD2 identical over 9 bases. V was pared by 4 bases and J by 2 bases, with 3 bases of the junction left unmatched. Germline CDR1 reads SEHNR; CDR2 reads FQNEAQ (reference sequence). The CDR3 has 14 residues. CDR3 loop: CASSSPSGAYEQYF. DNA for the CDR3: TGTGCCAGCAGCTCCCCTAGCGGGGCCTACGAGCAGTACTTC.

This chain connects TRBV7-2 to TRBJ2-5; D unclear. Germline CDR1 is SGHTA and CDR2 is FQGNSA. Trimming cost V 0 bases and J 6 bases, with 17 bases left between them. This CDR3 has 16 amino acids. In DNA, the CDR3 is TGTGCCAGCAGCTTAGCGCTAGTGGCAGACTCAAAGACCCAGTACTTC. Translation gives CASSLALVADSKTQYF.

J is TRBJ1-1 and V is TRBV11-3; 7 bases are a match to TRBD1. The CDR3 loop spans 15 amino acids. CDR1 is SGHNT, CDR2 YENEEA, per germline. Losses at the gene ends were 1 base for V and 1 base for J; bases not matched to a gene: 3. The CDR3 nucleotides read TGTGCCAGCAGCTTAGGCGGGACAGCGAACACTGAAGCTTTCTTT. Translated: CASSLGGTANTEAFF. Filled out from reference TRBV11-3 and TRBJ1-1, the complete variable domain reads EAGVVQSPRYKIIEKKQPVAFWCNPISGHNTLYWYLQNLGQGPELLIRYENEEAVDDSQLPKDRFSAERLKGVDSTLKIQPAELGDSAVYLCASSLGGTANTEAFFGQGTRLTVV.

The rearrangement uses TRBV5-1 and TRBJ1-6; D might be TRBD1 (6 bases). V was trimmed by 5 bases and J by 3 bases, leaving 6 bases between them. Germline CDR1 is SGHRS and CDR2 is YFSETQ. This CDR3 region has 13 residues. CDR3 residues: CASRDSYNSPLHF. CDR3 in DNA: TGCGCCAGCAGGGACAGCTATAATTCACCCCTCCACTTT. The complete variable domain, with remaining parts taken from reference TRBV5-1 and TRBJ1-6, reads KAGVTQTPRYLIKTRGQQVTLSCSPISGHRSVSWYQQTPGQGLQFLFEYFSETQRNKGNFPGRFSGRQFSNSRSEMNVSTLELGDSALYLCASRDSYNSPLHFGNGTRLTVT.

The V gene is TRBV19, the J gene TRBJ2-1; 12 bases line up with TRBD2. V gave up 6 bases and J gave up 0 bases; unmatched junction bases: 3. The CDR3 loop spans 16 amino acids. Germline CDR1 and CDR2: LNHDA and SQIVND (reference sequence). The CDR3: CASRRLAGASYNEQFF. The CDR3 DNA is TGTGCCAGTAGGCGACTAGCGGGGGCCTCCTACAATGAGCAGTTCTTC.

V and J are TRBV5-4 and TRBJ2-2; TRBD2 might be the D (7 bases). CDR3 length: 14 residues. The germline V and J ends were trimmed by 4 bases and 5 bases, with 12 bases remaining between them. CDR1 and CDR2 from the germline V gene are SGHNT and YYREEE (reference sequence). The CDR3 region is CASSGGGRTGELFF. CDR3 nucleotide sequence: TGTGCCAGCAGCGGCGGGGGCCGGACCGGGGAGCTGTTTTTT.

The chain combines TRBV5-4 with TRBJ1-2, with a possible D match to TRBD1 (5 bases). The V and J ends lost 4 bases and 1 base respectively, with 8 bases between them. This CDR3 is built from 13 residues. The germline gives CDR1 SGHNT, CDR2 YYREEE (reference sequence). The CDR3 region is CASSEDSNYGYTF. The CDR3 bases are TGTGCCAGCAGCGAAGACAGTAACTATGGCTACACCTTC.

The rearrangement uses TRBV6-1 and TRBJ2-1; TRBD2 matches at 10 bases. V shed 7 bases and J 8 bases; nucleotides not matched to a gene: 8. Germline CDR1 reads MNHNS; CDR2 reads SASEGT. CDR3 length: 14 amino acids. The CDR3 loop is CASTVAGGQDEQFF. The CDR3, as DNA: TGTGCCAGCACCGTAGCGGGAGGACAGGATGAGCAGTTCTTC.

The V and J genes are TRBV5-1 and TRBJ2-5; either TRBD1 or TRBD2 may fit D (6 bases each). Trimming pared 0 bases from V and 1 base from J, leaving 13 bases between. The CDR3 runs to 16 residues. From germline, CDR1 is SGHRS and CDR2 YFSETQ. CDR3 amino acids: CASSLGSGAPQETQYF. The CDR3 DNA reads as TGCGCCAGCAGCTTGGGCTCGGGGGCCCCCCAAGAGACCCAGTACTTC.

In its sample, this clone was seen once. This chain connects TRBV7-2 to TRBJ2-1; 13 nucleotides match TRBD2. Germline V gene lookup returns CDR1 SGHTA and CDR2 FQGNSA. J gave up 5 bases and V 1 base, and 8 bases lay outside the gene matches. The CDR3 is made up of 18 amino acids. CDR3 loop: CASSLVALTSGGNNEQFF. The CDR3 DNA is TGTGCCAGCAGCTTAGTGGCCTTGACTAGCGGGGGGAACAATGAGCAGTTCTTC.

This chain uses TRBV27 with TRBJ1-6, with 8 bases matching TRBD1. CDR1 is MNHEY and CDR2 is SMNVEV in the germline V gene (reference sequence). The CDR3 runs 14 residues. V shed 6 bases and J 9 bases; nucleotides not matched to a gene: 7. The CDR3 sequence is CASSDRGVGSPLHF. As DNA, the CDR3 is TGTGCCAGCAGCGACAGGGGAGTCGGTTCACCCCTCCACTTT.

This chain joins TRBV18 and TRBJ1-2, with D possibly TRBD1 on 6 matching bases. There are 13 residues in the CDR3. The V gene lost 8 bases and the J gene lost 4 bases, with 14 bases spanning the gap. CDR1 and CDR2 from the germline V gene are KGHSH and LQKENI. The CDR3 DNA is TGTGCCAGCACACAGACAGGCCGCTATGGCTACACCTTC. Amino acids: CASTQTGRYGYTF.